A selection of T cell receptor beta chains follows, all from one sample in a study of blood T cell repertoires in COVID-19. TCRdb's table, derived via immunoSEQ multiplex PCR, lists solely in-frame clones and lacks some. Here the sample spans just under 65,000 clones, more than 75% being singletons. Sequencing was done on a sample of peripheral blood. These receptors all stem from a human donor in a cohort sampled during active COVID-19. Each CDR3 is given with its conserved first and last residue. Each record gives: D gene, CDR3 length, J gene, clone size, V gene, CDR3 protein, CDR3 DNA. D genes are given only for firm matches. Where a row states a size, it is once, few, many or the class of an expanded clone; other rows omit it.

TRBD1 16 TRBJ2-3 few TRBV18 CASSPEDRASTDTQYF TGTGCCAGCTCACCCGAGGACAGGGCGAGCACAGATACGCAGTATTTT
TRBD2 16 TRBJ2-1 - TRBV7-3 CASSLTGTSGGNEQFF TGTGCCAGCAGCTTAACCGGGACTAGCGGGGGTAATGAGCAGTTCTTC
TRBD1 14 TRBJ1-3 few TRBV6-5 CASRLGTEGNTIYF TGTGCCAGCAGATTAGGGACAGAGGGAAACACCATATATTTT
- 14 TRBJ1-2 - TRBV29-1 CSVVPDVASGGYTF TGCAGCGTTGTGCCCGACGTGGCCTCCGGGGGCTACACCTTC
TRBD2 17 TRBJ2-7 - TRBV4-2 CASSQGITGGRFYEQYF TGTGCCAGCAGCCAAGGGATAACGGGGGGGAGATTTTACGAGCAGTACTTC
- 16 TRBJ2-3 - TRBV19 CASSKGAPGPPDTQYF TGTGCCAGTAGTAAAGGGGCCCCTGGCCCCCCAGATACGCAGTATTTT
- 14 TRBJ1-1 many TRBV5-4 CASGERQGSTEAFF TGTGCCAGCGGGGAGAGGCAGGGGAGCACTGAAGCTTTCTTT
- 17 TRBJ2-2 - TRBV18 CASSREAPPGYTGELFF TGTGCCAGCTCACGCGAGGCACCCCCGGGGTACACCGGGGAGCTGTTTTTT
- 17 TRBJ1-6 - TRBV19 CASRSVSGPFSNSPLHF TGTGCCAGTAGGTCGGTTTCAGGTCCGTTTTCAAATTCACCCCTCCACTTT
TRBD1 14 TRBJ1-1 - TRBV19 CASRIRTGVTEAFF TGTGCCAGTAGGATTAGGACAGGGGTTACTGAAGCTTTCTTT
- 14 TRBJ1-1 - TRBV3-1/TRBV3-2 CASSQGRGIAEAFF TGTGCCAGCAGCCAAGGGCGGGGTATCGCTGAAGCTTTCTTT
TRBD2 16 TRBJ2-5 few TRBV13 CASSKTSGGPQETQYF TGTGCCAGCAGCAAAACTAGCGGGGGGCCCCAAGAGACCCAGTACTTC
- 17 TRBJ1-6 - TRBV2 CASSEFQGRNNNSPLHF TGTGCCAGCAGTGAATTTCAGGGCCGAAACAATAATTCACCCCTCCACTTT
- 13 TRBJ1-2 - TRBV2 CASSGGEGYGYTF TGTGCCAGCAGTGGAGGGGAGGGCTATGGCTACACCTTC
TRBD1 14 TRBJ2-7 - TRBV6-5 CASRVTGGDYEQYF TGTGCCAGCAGGGTTACAGGGGGCGACTACGAGCAGTACTTC
TRBD1 13 TRBJ2-1 - TRBV11-1 CASRRQGFDEQFF TGTGCCAGCAGAAGACAGGGGTTCGATGAGCAGTTCTTC
- 14 TRBJ2-2 once TRBV11-1 CASSPPMGAGELFF TGTGCCAGCAGCCCCCCGATGGGAGCCGGGGAGCTGTTTTTT
- 14 TRBJ1-3 - TRBV6-6 CASSYSQAGNTIYF TGTGCCAGCAGTTACTCACAGGCTGGAAACACCATATATTTT
- 13 TRBJ1-6 - TRBV18 CASSQSANSPLHF TGTGCCAGCTCACAGTCAGCGAATTCACCCCTCCACTTT
TRBD2 16 TRBJ2-3 - TRBV28 CASRWGGGTPAGTQYF TGTGCCAGCAGGTGGGGGGGAGGCACGCCGGCGGGTACGCAGTATTTT
- 14 TRBJ2-5 few TRBV7-9 CASSSGRGIETQYF TGTGCCAGCAGCTCTGGCCGGGGGATTGAGACCCAGTACTTC
TRBD2 14 TRBJ2-2 - TRBV19 CASLGLANTGELFF TGTGCCAGTCTGGGACTAGCGAACACCGGGGAGCTGTTTTTT
TRBD1 15 TRBJ2-2 few TRBV4-2 CASSLGGLSTGELFF TGTGCCAGCAGCCTAGGGGGCTTAAGCACCGGGGAGCTGTTTTTT
- 14 TRBJ1-1 - TRBV6-2/TRBV6-3 CASIPGGRNTEAFF TGTGCCAGCATCCCCGGGGGGCGGAACACTGAAGCTTTCTTT
TRBD1 15 TRBJ1-1 - TRBV19 CASSRRDRVYSEAFF TGTGCCAGTAGTAGGAGGGACAGGGTTTACTCTGAAGCTTTCTTT
- 13 TRBJ1-3 - TRBV7-8 CASSLSSGNTIYF TGTGCCAGCAGCTTGAGCTCTGGAAACACCATATATTTT
TRBD1 16 TRBJ1-4 - TRBV15 CATSRDQGGRNEKLFF TGTGCCACCAGCAGAGATCAAGGGGGCCGAAATGAAAAACTGTTTTTT
- 11 TRBJ1-3 few TRBV13 CASGPGNTIYF TGTGCCAGCGGCCCAGGAAACACCATATATTTT
- 14 TRBJ1-4 - TRBV5-1 CASRVAGQNEKLFF TGCGCCAGCCGCGTGGCAGGGCAGAATGAAAAACTGTTTTTT
TRBD1 14 TRBJ2-7 - TRBV30 CAWSALRTGLEQYF TGTGCCTGGAGTGCTCTTCGGACAGGGCTAGAGCAGTACTTC
- 15 TRBJ2-7 - TRBV7-2 CASSLEGGRRGEQYF TGTGCCAGCAGCTTAGAGGGCGGCAGGAGGGGCGAGCAGTACTTC
- 15 TRBJ1-6 few TRBV10-2 CASSELGQADSPLHF TGCGCCAGCAGTGAATTGGGACAAGCCGATTCACCCCTCCACTTT
TRBD2 13 TRBJ2-1 - TRBV2 CASTPGLGDEQFF TGTGCCAGCACCCCGGGACTAGGCGATGAGCAGTTCTTC
- 14 TRBJ1-2 - TRBV7-2 CASSLIGGERGYTF TGTGCCAGCAGCTTGATTGGGGGGGAAAGGGGCTACACCTTC
TRBD1 15 TRBJ1-2 once TRBV14 CASSKGQGPNYGYTF TGTGCCAGCAGCAAAGGACAGGGTCCTAACTATGGCTACACCTTC
TRBD1 14 TRBJ1-2 - TRBV6-5 CASSYQTGNYGYTF TGTGCCAGCAGTTACCAGACAGGGAACTATGGCTACACCTTC
- 13 TRBJ1-5 - TRBV2 CASSGESYQPQHF TGTGCCAGCAGTGGGGAGAGCTATCAGCCCCAGCATTTT
TRBD1 14 TRBJ1-5 - TRBV2 CASREGQADQPQHF TGTGCCAGCAGAGAAGGACAGGCCGATCAGCCCCAGCATTTT
- 13 TRBJ1-2 - TRBV29-1 CSVTEGVNYGYTF TGCAGCGTTACCGAAGGAGTTAACTATGGCTACACCTTC
TRBD2 15 TRBJ2-7 - TRBV2 CASSGLAGREFEQYF TGTGCCAGCAGTGGACTAGCGGGGCGGGAGTTCGAGCAGTACTTC
- 15 TRBJ2-5 many TRBV5-1 CASSLGNRFQETQYF TGCGCCAGCAGCTTGGGGAACAGGTTCCAAGAGACCCAGTACTTC
- 15 TRBJ2-3 once TRBV5-1 CASSLIGGSADTQYF TGCGCCAGCAGCTTGATCGGGGGTTCAGCAGATACGCAGTATTTT
TRBD1 16 TRBJ2-1 - TRBV11-2 CASSDPGQGSYNEQFF TGTGCCAGCAGCGACCCGGGACAGGGGTCCTACAATGAGCAGTTCTTC
- 19 TRBJ2-1 - TRBV18 CASSLSPGDAPLLYNEQFF TGTGCCAGCTCACTATCCCCAGGGGACGCCCCTCTCCTCTACAATGAGCAGTTCTTC
- 14 TRBJ1-6 - TRBV7-2 CASSLGGFNSPLHF TGTGCCAGCAGCTTAGGAGGCTTTAATTCACCCCTCCACTTT